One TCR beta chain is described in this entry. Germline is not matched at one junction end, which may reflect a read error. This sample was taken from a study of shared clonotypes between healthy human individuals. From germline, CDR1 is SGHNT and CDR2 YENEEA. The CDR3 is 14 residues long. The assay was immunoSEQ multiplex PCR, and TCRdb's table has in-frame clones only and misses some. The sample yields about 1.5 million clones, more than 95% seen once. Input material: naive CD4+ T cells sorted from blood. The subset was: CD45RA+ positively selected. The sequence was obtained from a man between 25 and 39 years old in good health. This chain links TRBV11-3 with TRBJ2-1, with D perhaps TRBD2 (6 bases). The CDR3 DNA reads TGTGCCAGCAGCCTAGACCTAGCGAACAATGAGCAGTTCTTC. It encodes CASSLDLANNEQFF.